This entry lists 8 T cell receptor beta chains sequenced from one sample in a study of blood T cell repertoires in COVID-19. Using immunoSEQ multiplex PCR, the repertoire was profiled, and TCRdb retains in-frame clones only, with some absent. The sample consists of fewer than 90,000 clones, around 72% of them appearing once. Sequencing input: peripheral blood. The receptors were sampled from a woman over 75 with acute or convalescent COVID-19.

The chain is built from TRBV6-6 and TRBJ1-5; 11 bases align to TRBD1. Germline V gene lookup returns CDR1 MNHNY and CDR2 SVGAGI (reference sequence). After removal of 5 bases from V and 6 bases from J, the junction contained 3 bases not matched to a gene. This CDR3 is 14 amino acids long. CDR3 sequence: CASSHGTGGQPQHF. DNA of the CDR3: TGTGCCAGCAGTCACGGGACAGGGGGTCAGCCCCAGCATTTT.

A single count supports this clone. The rearrangement links TRBV18 to TRBJ2-3; D not certain. The germline V and J ends were trimmed by 3 bases and 6 bases, with 10 bases remaining between them. Germline V CDR1 and CDR2: KGHSH, LQKENI. This CDR3 has 13 residues. The CDR3: CASSPAPRDTQYF. The CDR3 region has the DNA TGTGCCAGCTCACCCGCACCCCGGGATACGCAGTATTTT.

CDR3 residues: CASSPTGFDPYVYGYTF. For the CDR3, the DNA is TGTGCCAGCTCGCCGACAGGATTCGACCCCTATGTCTATGGCTACACCTTC. This chain uses TRBV18 with TRBJ1-2, with a tentative D call TRBD1 (6 bases). Germline lookup yields CDR1 KGHSH and CDR2 LQKENI. With 6 bases removed from V and 4 bases from J, the gap between germline ends came to 24 bases. The CDR3 loop spans 17 amino acids. The entire variable domain, with the rest obtained from reference TRBV18 and TRBJ1-2, is as follows: NAGVMQNPRHLVRRRGQEARLRCSPMKGHSHVYWYRQLPEEGLKFMVYLQKENIIDESGMPKERFSAEFPKEGPSILRIQQVVRGDSAAYFCASSPTGFDPYVYGYTFGSGTRLTVV.

This chain links TRBV11-2 with TRBJ2-1, with 8 bases that match TRBD1. V dropped 5 bases and J dropped 7; count of bases not matched to a gene: 10. CDR3 size: 15 residues. Germline V gene lookup returns CDR1 SGHAT and CDR2 FQNNGV. CDR3 residues: CASSPPWTGLNEQFF. DNA for the CDR3: TGTGCCAGCAGCCCACCTTGGACAGGGTTGAATGAGCAGTTCTTC. Together with reference TRBV11-2 and TRBJ2-1, the CDR3 gives the full variable domain: EAGVAQSPRYKIIEKRQSVAFWCNPISGHATLYWYQQILGQGPKLLIQFQNNGVVDDSQLPKDRFSAERLKGVDSTLKIQPAKLEDSAVYLCASSPPWTGLNEQFFGPGTRLTVL.

V and J are TRBV24-1 and TRBJ2-2; a weak D match, TRBD1 (6 bases). Trimming took off 9 bases at V and 3 bases at J, with 13 bases between the two ends. CDR3 size: 14 residues. Germline loops: CDR1 KGHDR, CDR2 SFDVKD. The CDR3 is CATGGRPDTGELFF. For the CDR3, the DNA is TGTGCCACCGGGGGCCGTCCTGACACCGGGGAGCTGTTTTTT.

The chain is built from TRBV7-6 and TRBJ2-7; 9 positions agree with TRBD2. The CDR3 extends over 14 amino acids. Germline V gene lookup returns CDR1 SGHVS and CDR2 FNYEAQ. The trim removed 5 bases at V and 0 bases at J, leaving 2 bases unmatched. The CDR3 region is CASSRLAVSYEQYF. CDR3 sequence (DNA): TGTGCCAGCAGCAGACTAGCGGTCTCCTACGAGCAGTACTTC.

This clone was recorded once. The DNA for the CDR3 is TGTGCCAGCAGTTACGGTTGGGGGCAACGACCCTCGAACACTGAAGCTTTCTTT. Its protein is CASSYGWGQRPSNTEAFF. The chain joins TRBV6-2 or TRBV6-3 to TRBJ1-1; TRBD1 might be the D (6 bases). Trimming left V 2 bases short and J 1 base short, with 20 bases between. The CDR3 loop spans 18 amino acids. Germline V gene data show CDR1 as MNHEY and CDR2 as SVGEGT.

The chain has TRBV6-2 or TRBV6-3 and TRBJ2-7; the D gene is possibly TRBD2 (5 bases). CDR1 and CDR2 from the germline V gene are MNHEY and SVGEGT. This CDR3 is built from 16 residues. Trimming stripped 5 bases from V and 0 bases from J, with 17 bases between. The CDR3 here is CASSPRGRLLSYEQYF. In nucleotides, the CDR3 is TGTGCCAGCAGTCCCCGGGGAAGGCTCCTCTCCTACGAGCAGTACTTC.